This T cell receptor (beta chain) derives from a study of response to subunit inactivated influenza vaccine. TCRdb reprocessed the RT-PCR reads via MiXCR and lists one record per CDR3 protein. Among approximately 500,000 distinct CDR3 sequences, over 10% were seen once, and the ten largest hold 13%. The length of the CDR3 is 14 residues. Germline CDR1 reads WSHSY; CDR2 reads SAAADI. V gave up 3 bases and J gave up 1 base, with 7 bases separating them. This clonotype was counted only a few times. Sequences were derived from PBMCs from blood, sampled roughly 6 weeks after vaccination. The chain uses TRBV10-2 and TRBJ1-5; perhaps TRBD1 as D (5 bases). The TCR originated in a man in his fifties who received an inactivated influenza vaccine. CDR3 sequence (DNA): TGCGCCAGCAGTGATGGGGCAAGCAATCAGCCCCAGCATTTT. Its protein is CASSDGASNQPQHF.